This TCR beta chain is from a study of regulatory T cells in long-lasting Graves disease. Across the whole study: Persistent cases were those of Graves' disease that involved over 5 years of antithyroid drugs with positive TSH receptor antibodies.

Study-wide findings and caveats: Newly diagnosed patients had higher TCR diversity than persistent Graves' patients did.

The TCR beta library used iRepertoire HTBI primers with Arm-PCR amplification of CDR3. MiXCR, applied by TCRdb to the multiplex PCR reads, yields one record per CDR3 protein. The sample has about 470,000 distinct CDR3 sequences; around 20% are singletons. This clonotype was counted at least ten times. Its antigen is as yet unknown. Trimming stripped 0 bases from V and 6 bases from J, with 9 bases between. CDR1 is KGHDR, CDR2 SFDVKD, per germline. This CDR3 region has 14 residues. The time point was: persistent/refractory GD, antithyroid drugs over 5 years with positive TRAb. Extracted RNA from PBMCs served as the source of the TCR library. Those enrolled as patients came out of an endocrinology department in Xi'an, China.

Sequences were derived from peripheral blood mononuclear cells (PBMCs), sampled when the disease was refractory, from a patient treated with antithyroid drugs. The chain employs TRBV24-1 and TRBJ2-3; D perhaps matches TRBD2 (5 bases). The TCR was taken from a female donor with Graves disease. CDR3 DNA sequence: TGTGCCACCAGTGATTTGGTCGGGGTGGATACGCAGTATTTT. As protein: CATSDLVGVDTQYF.